This T cell receptor beta chain was observed in a study of blood T cell repertoires in COVID-19. Study overall: Samples representing acute and convalescent COVID-19 were sourced from the United States, Italy and Spain. PBMCs, B-cell-depleted T cells, or T cells were the source of the cDNA or gDNA that made up the material.

In its sample, this clone was seen a few times. Germline trimming cut 5 bases from V and 0 bases from J; bases unmatched to any gene: 7. Germline V gene lookup returns CDR1 KGHSH and CDR2 LQKENI. The CDR3 is 15 amino acids. Per the study methods: Using reference gene primer amplification, nucleated cell counts were estimated. TCRdb keeps only in-frame clones here, not all; method: immunoSEQ multiplex PCR. From that table come the V and J calls and clone size; the DNA was used to work out D and trimming. The repertoire has under 300,000 clones, over 80% of them found once; the top ten carry roughly 6.4%.

The sequence derives from a woman aged 60-70 years with active or convalescent COVID-19. J is TRBJ2-7 and V is TRBV18; 7 nucleotides line up with TRBD1. Sequencing was carried out using peripheral blood. CDR3 in DNA: TGTGCCAGCTCAACGGACAGGCAGAGCTCCTACGAGCAGTACTTC. Its protein product is CASSTDRQSSYEQYF. Full variable domain (rest looked up from reference TRBV18 and TRBJ2-7): NAGVMQNPRHLVRRRGQEARLRCSPMKGHSHVYWYRQLPEEGLKFMVYLQKENIIDESGMPKERFSAEFPKEGPSILRIQQVVRGDSAAYFCASSTDRQSSYEQYFGPGTRLTVT.